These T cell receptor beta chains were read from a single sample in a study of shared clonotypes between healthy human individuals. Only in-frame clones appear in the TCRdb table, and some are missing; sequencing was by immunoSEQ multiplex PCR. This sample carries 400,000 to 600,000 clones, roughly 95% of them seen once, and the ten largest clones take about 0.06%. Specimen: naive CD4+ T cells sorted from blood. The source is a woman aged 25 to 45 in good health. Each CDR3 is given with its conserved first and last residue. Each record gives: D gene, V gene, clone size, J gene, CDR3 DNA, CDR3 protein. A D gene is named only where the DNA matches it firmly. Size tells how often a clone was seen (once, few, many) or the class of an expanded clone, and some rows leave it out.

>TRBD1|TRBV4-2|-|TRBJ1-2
TGTGCCAGCAGCCAACCACGACAGGGGGGAAACTATGGCTACACCTTC
CASSQPRQGGNYGYTF
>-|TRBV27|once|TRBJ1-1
TGTGCCAGCAGGTTGACAGGACGAAACACTGAAGCTTTCTTT
CASRLTGRNTEAFF
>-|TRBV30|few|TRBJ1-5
TGTGCCTGGAGGGGGAATAGCAATCAGCCCCAGCATTTT
CAWRGNSNQPQHF
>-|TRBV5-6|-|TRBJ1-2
TGTGCCAGCAGCCCTGGGACATCTTATGGCTACACCTTC
CASSPGTSYGYTF
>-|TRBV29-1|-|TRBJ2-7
TGCAGCGTTGTGGTTTCCAAATCCTACGAGCAGTACTTC
CSVVVSKSYEQYF
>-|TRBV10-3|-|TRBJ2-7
TGTGCCATCAGTGAACCCAACTACTCCTACGAGCAGTACTTC
CAISEPNYSYEQYF
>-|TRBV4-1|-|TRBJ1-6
TGCGCCAGCAGCCAAGATCGTGGTGGCTGGCAGGGAGTCGGGACCCTCCACTTT
CASSQDRGGWQGVGTLHF
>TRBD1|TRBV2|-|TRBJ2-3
TGTGCCAGCAGCCCAGGGGTCGGGACAGGGAAGGCCCCATTGAGCACAGATACGCAGTATTTT
CASSPGVGTGKAPLSTDTQYF
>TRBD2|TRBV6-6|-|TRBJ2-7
TGTGCCAGCAGTACCGGGACTAGCGGGAGTTCCTACGAGCAGTACTTC
CASSTGTSGSSYEQYF
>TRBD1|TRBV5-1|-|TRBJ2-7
TGCGCCAGCAGCTATTCGGGACAGGGTACCTACGAGCAGTACTTC
CASSYSGQGTYEQYF
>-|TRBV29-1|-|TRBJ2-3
TGCAGCGTTGGCACGGACCCCACAGATACGCAGTATTTT
CSVGTDPTDTQYF
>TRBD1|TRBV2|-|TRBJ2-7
TGTGCCAGCAGCGAACAGGGGGCAATCCCCTACGAGCAGTACTTC
CASSEQGAIPYEQYF
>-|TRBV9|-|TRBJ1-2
TGTGCCAGCAGCGTGACTCCAGGGATGAGAGGCTACACCTTC
CASSVTPGMRGYTF
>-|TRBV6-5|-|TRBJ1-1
TGTGCCAGCAGTTACGCCTACAGCTCCACTGAAGCTTTCTTT
CASSYAYSSTEAFF
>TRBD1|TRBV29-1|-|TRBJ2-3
TGCAGCGTCGGCGGCCGTGGGGACAGGGTATGGACAGATACGCAGTATTTT
CSVGGRGDRVWTDTQYF
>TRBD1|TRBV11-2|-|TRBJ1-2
TGTGCCAGCAGCCGTTGGACAGGGGGCTTTGAGGGCTACACCTTC
CASSRWTGGFEGYTF
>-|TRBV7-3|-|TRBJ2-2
TGTGCCAGCAGCCCTCAAAACACCGGGGAGCTGTTTTTT
CASSPQNTGELFF
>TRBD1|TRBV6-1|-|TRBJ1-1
TGTGCCAGCAGTGAAGGTGGGACAGGGGGGACTGAAGCTTTCTTT
CASSEGGTGGTEAFF